This record concerns one T cell receptor (beta chain) sequence. The data belong to a study of T cell changes during pregnancy in multiple sclerosis. The protocol was immunoSEQ multiplex PCR, while the TCRdb copy is restricted to in-frame clones and leaves out a portion. The sample lists around 60,000 clones; around 92% were seen once. This CDR3 is 13 amino acids long. The sequence derives from a female donor in good health, enrolled as a control in a pregnancy study. J is TRBJ1-5 and V is TRBV21-1. TRBV21-1 is listed as a pseudogene. The sample consisted of peripheral blood, taken in the second trimester of pregnancy. The CDR3 DNA sequence: TGTGCCAGCAGCAAAGTGAGGTTTCAGCCCCAGCATTTT. Translated: CASSKVRFQPQHF.